One sample yielded the 13 T cell receptor beta chains listed below, sequenced in a study of T cell repertoires in cytomegalovirus infection. TCRdb re-derived calls from the reads in MiXCR, one entry per CDR3 protein. Of around 530,000 distinct CDR3 sequences in the sample, approximately 26% are singletons; the top ten hold approximately 13%. Sequencing was done on a sample of PBMCs. Receptors were obtained from a human donor in good health (CMV status not recorded). Some clones in this sample may be carry-over from other donors' samples.

This clonotype was detected only a few times. The chain carries TRBV2 and TRBJ2-7; D may be TRBD1 (6 bases). This CDR3 has 13 amino acids. Germline V gene sequence: CDR1 SNHLY, CDR2 FYNNEI. V was shortened by 7 bases and J by 2 bases, with 12 bases between the two germline ends. This CDR3 is CASTWTDTYEQYV. The CDR3 nucleotides are TGTGCCAGCACTTGGACAGATACCTACGAGCAGTACGTC.

The DNA for the CDR3 is TGTGCCTGGAGGAGGACAGATACGCAGTATTTT. Translating it yields CAWRRTDTQYF. V and J are TRBV30 and TRBJ2-3; D unclear. The V end lost 3 bases, the J end lost 3 bases, and 4 bases lay between the germline ends. The CDR3 is 11 residues long. CDR1 and CDR2 (germline): GTSNPN, SVGIG (reference sequence).

This clonotype showed up just a few times. This rearrangement joins TRBV3-1 to TRBJ1-1, with D uncertain. V lost 0 bases to trimming and J lost 3 bases, with 5 bases between them. The CDR3 spans 13 residues. Germline CDR1 reads LGHDT; CDR2 reads YNNKEL (reference sequence). CDR3 sequence reads: CASSQDTDTEAFF. CDR3 DNA sequence: TGTGCCAGCAGCCAAGACACCGACACTGAAGCTTTCTTT.

The chain couples TRBV20-1 to TRBJ2-6, with D perhaps TRBD2 (5 bases). Trimming left V 3 bases short and J 5 bases short, with 8 bases between. This CDR3 region has 13 residues. Germline V CDR1 and CDR2: DFQATT, SNEGSKA (reference sequence). The CDR3 loop is CSAREVRANVLTF. The CDR3 DNA reads as TGCAGTGCTAGGGAGGTGCGGGCCAACGTCCTGACTTTC.

This clonotype was seen at least ten times. J is TRBJ2-1 and V is TRBV7-2, with D unclear. V lost 4 bases to trimming and J lost 10 bases, with 14 bases between them. CDR1 is SGHTA and CDR2 is FQGNSA in the germline V gene. The CDR3 length is 13 residues. In DNA, the CDR3 is TGTGCCAGCAGCTCCAACAAATTTGGCGAGCAGTTCTTC. It yields the protein CASSSNKFGEQFF.

This clonotype was recorded many times. This sequence joins TRBV7-9 and TRBJ2-1; D gene unclear. V lost 3 bases, J lost 8 bases, and 14 bases lay in between. CDR1 and CDR2 (germline): SEHNR, FQNEAQ (reference sequence). This CDR3 comprises 14 residues. For the CDR3, the DNA is TGTGCCAGCAGCTTCGAGGCCCAACACCATGAGCAGTTCTTC. Its protein is CASSFEAQHHEQFF.

In its sample, this clonotype was seen a few times. This rearrangement joins TRBV28 to TRBJ2-7; the D is unclear. The CDR3 has 12 amino acids. The ends were cut back, 7 bases at V and 0 bases at J, with 7 bases in the middle. Germline CDR1 and CDR2: MDHEN and SYDVKM. CDR3 in amino acids: CASTVSSYEQYF. In DNA, the CDR3 is TGTGCCAGCACGGTCAGCTCCTACGAGCAGTACTTC.

This clonotype occurred a few times. The chain carries TRBV18 and TRBJ2-1; 13 nucleotides align to TRBD2. The CDR3 runs to 19 residues. Germline V CDR1 and CDR2: KGHSH, LQKENI. V gave up 4 bases and J gave up 8 bases; unmatched junction bases: 17. The CDR3 protein is CASSRKGLAGDLGAHEQFF. The DNA of the CDR3 is TGTGCCAGCTCACGAAAAGGACTAGCGGGAGATCTTGGCGCCCATGAGCAGTTCTTC.

The chain recombines TRBV10-3 with TRBJ2-5; 8 positions agree with TRBD1. There are 15 residues in the CDR3. Losses at the gene ends were 7 bases for V and 2 bases for J; bases not matched to a gene: 9. Germline CDR1 ENHRY, CDR2 SYGVKD. In DNA form, the CDR3 reads TGTGCCATCAAGCCAGGGACAGGCGAACAAGAGACCCAGTACTTC. Translation gives CAIKPGTGEQETQYF.

This clonotype was observed at least ten times. The chain employs TRBV7-2 and TRBJ2-2; D gene ambiguous. The germline V gene encodes CDR1 SGHTA and CDR2 FQGNSA. There are 13 residues in the CDR3. V dropped 5 bases and J dropped 8 bases, with 12 bases sitting between them. In DNA form, the CDR3 reads TGTGCCAGCAGCCTTGATCCCGGAGGGGAGCTGTTTTTT. It is translated as CASSLDPGGELFF.

The V and J genes are TRBV27 and TRBJ1-2; 8 bases map to TRBD1. V dropped 2 bases and J dropped 5; count of bases not matched to a gene: 7. CDR3 length equals 15 residues. Germline V gene data show CDR1 as MNHEY and CDR2 as SMNVEV (reference sequence). The CDR3 loop is CASSLGPGGSYGYTF. In DNA form, the CDR3 reads TGTGCCAGCAGTTTAGGTCCAGGGGGCTCGTATGGCTACACCTTC.

This clonotype showed up just a few times. The V and J genes are TRBV5-4 and TRBJ2-1, with a weak D call TRBD1 (6 bases). The V end was cut by 2 bases, the J end by 5 bases, with 14 bases between. From germline, CDR1 is SGHNT and CDR2 YYREEE (reference sequence). This CDR3 has 15 residues. The CDR3 DNA sequence: TGTGCCAGCAGCTTAGGACAGACAAAGAACAATGAGCAGTTCTTC. Its translation is CASSLGQTKNNEQFF.

The chain links TRBV6-1 to TRBJ2-2, with TRBD2 identical over 10 bases. J was trimmed by 4 bases and V by 5 bases; bases with no gene match: 10. This CDR3 is built from 17 residues. Per germline, CDR1 MNHNS and CDR2 SASEGT. The CDR3 coding sequence is TGTGCCAGCAGTTTCCTAGCGGGAGACGTGAGCACCGGGGAGCTGTTTTTT. This sequence encodes CASSFLAGDVSTGELFF.